The table lists the clone carrying this T cell receptor (beta chain) with a count of one. What it binds is not known. The sample is drawn from a study of a mutant IDH1 vaccine in newly diagnosed glioma. The repertoire was sequenced with immunoSEQ multiplex PCR; TCRdb's copy has only in-frame clones and lacks some. Seen here are around 78,000 clones, over 75% observed once, and the top ten hold roughly 0.56%. V lost 2 bases and J 2 bases, leaving 13 bases between the germline ends. The CDR3 sequence is 15 residues long. Per the germline V gene, CDR1 is MNHEY and CDR2 is SVGAGI. Indicated time point: week 5, during vaccination. It was 300 ug of mutant IDH1 20-mer peptide that made up each vaccine dose, given with topical imiquimod.

The chain is built from TRBV6-5 and TRBJ2-7; maybe TRBD1 (6 bases). The sequencing here drew on PBMCs, taken from a glioma patient whose treatment included an IDH1 peptide vaccine. The TCR originated in a woman in her fifties or sixties with glioma. CDR3: CASSYGGAVTYEQYF. DNA of the CDR3: TGTGCCAGCAGTTACGGGGGCGCGGTCACCTACGAGCAGTACTTC.